This T cell receptor beta chain was captured by sequencing in a study of patients and donors after allogeneic stem cell transplantation. The CDR3 runs 15 residues. The V gene's germline CDR1 is DFQATT and CDR2 SNEGSKA (reference sequence). J lost 0 bases, V lost 5 bases, and 6 bases had no gene match. The sample holds a few counts of this clonotype. TCRdb redid the calling of the RT-PCR reads with MiXCR, one entry per CDR3 protein. Of about 410,000 distinct CDR3 sequences listed, roughly 17% are singletons. This receptor was identified in a human donor who was either an allogeneic HSCT recipient or a stem cell or donor lymphocyte infusion donor (not recorded which). It is not recorded whose cells these are; they may come from a transplant donor. The chain employs TRBV20-1 and TRBJ2-5; 10 bases fit TRBD2. Specimen: blood, either unsorted or a sorted T cell fraction (not recorded which). The CDR3 region has the DNA TGCAGTGCTCTAGCGGGGGCTCTGTACCAAGAGACCCAGTACTTC. As protein: CSALAGALYQETQYF.